This TCR beta chain was found in a study of human T cells and chemical hapten exposure. Study details: Patch tests put 0.01% DPC on the upper back, and the results were checked at 6 days. General study findings and limits: Unchanged with DPC sensitization were TCRs above 1 in 1000 frequency. Expanded TCRs showed more large CDR3 clusters than pre-sensitization or healthy control sets.

TCRdb redid the calling of the RACE reads with MiXCR, one entry per CDR3 protein. This table has about 74,000 distinct CDR3 sequences, 14% appearing once. Time point: pre-sensitization, week 0. Treatment given: therapeutic diphenylcyclopropenone sensitization with weekly scalp DPC. Sample donors consisted of patients with alopecia, aged 18 to 70 years, who were suitable for DPC. The CDR3 contains 14 residues. Trimming removed 5 bases at V and 10 bases at J, with 19 bases between. Germline V gene data show CDR1 as MDHEN and CDR2 as SYDVKM. Concerning this clonotype: What it binds is not known.

The chain combines TRBV28 with TRBJ2-3; D might be TRBD1 (5 bases). This sequence originates from a woman in her forties or fifties with alopecia areata. Some clones in this sample may be carry-over from other donors' samples. The sequencing used whole blood, collected in connection with sensitization to the hapten diphenylcyclopropenone (DPC). Here the CDR3 DNA reads TGTGCCAGCAGTGTCTCAGGGTGGACCGTGGCGCAGTATTTT. Translating gives CASSVSGWTVAQYF.